The 5 T cell receptor beta chains presented below share a single source sample, sequenced in a study (dated by TCRdb to about 2015). The receptor library was made with 5' RACE. TCRdb names Illumina MiSeq as the instrument used. TCRdb redid the processing of the public reads, applying fastp at Q25 and MiXCR, and retained in-frame beta chains. Under each unique CDR3 protein, matching rows form one entry showing the most common genes and DNA. Counted in this sample were about 55,000 distinct CDR3 sequences; roughly a sixth of them appeared once. Clones ranked in the top ten supply under 3% of the sample. The source material was naive CD4+ T cells sorted from blood. This specimen's cell subset or site label, per the study, means: naive CD4+ T cells, CD4+CD45RA+CD25-. The origin of the receptors is a female donor with breast cancer.

The chain combines TRBV5-5 with TRBJ1-1; the D is unclear. Germline V gene sequence: CDR1 SGHKS, CDR2 YYEKEE (reference sequence). The CDR3 is 14 amino acids. The V end was cut by 4 bases, the J end by 7 bases, with 17 bases between. The CDR3 bases are TGTGCCAGCAGCGTTGGGTTGTCGGATGGTGAAGCTTTCTTT. Its protein is CASSVGLSDGEAFF.

This clonotype was seen repeatedly, ten times or more. J is TRBJ1-2 and V is TRBV20-1; TRBD1 matches 8 bases. The CDR3 sequence is 15 residues long. Germline-derived CDR1 and CDR2 are DFQATT and SNEGSKA (reference sequence). Trimming at V came to 0 bases and at J to 6 bases, leaving 9 bases not matched to a gene. Here the CDR3 reads CSAREVARGPHGYTF. The CDR3 DNA follows: TGCAGTGCTAGAGAGGTCGCCAGGGGGCCCCATGGCTACACCTTC.

The rearrangement joins TRBV6-6 to TRBJ1-5, with TRBD1 matching 10 bases. V lost 6 bases to trimming and J lost 4 bases; unmatched junction nucleotides: 9. This CDR3 spans 16 amino acids. CDR1 is MNHNY, CDR2 SVGAGI, per germline (reference sequence). The CDR3 sequence is CASRHSPGQGNQPQHF. The CDR3 DNA reads TGTGCCAGCAGGCACTCTCCGGGACAGGGGAATCAGCCCCAGCATTTT.

CDR3 amino acids: CASSLGTMGNQPQHF. DNA for the CDR3: TGTGCCAGCAGTTTAGGGACAATGGGCAATCAGCCCCAGCATTTT. The J gene is TRBJ1-5, the V gene TRBV27, with D perhaps TRBD1 (6 bases). Trimming stripped 2 bases from V and 2 bases from J, with 10 bases between. The CDR3 has 15 amino acids. Germline loops: CDR1 MNHEY, CDR2 SMNVEV (reference sequence).

This clonotype was seen more than once but under ten times. The chain employs TRBV7-2 and TRBJ1-1, with TRBD1 as a possible D gene (5 bases). The germline V and J ends were trimmed by 5 bases and 6 bases, with 19 bases remaining between them. This CDR3 is built from 15 residues. The germline gives CDR1 SGHTA, CDR2 FQGNSA. The CDR3 spells CASSPRLGGSSEAFF. In nucleotides, the CDR3 is TGTGCCAGCAGCCCCCGCCTCGGGGGAAGTTCTGAAGCTTTCTTT.